This T cell receptor (beta chain) was obtained from a study of CD8+ T cells in alopecia areata. Overall study: Treated patients were given oral tofacitinib, which was dosed at 5 to 10 mg twice daily.

Whole-study findings and limits: Among the 100 top clones, expanded CD8+ clones, like scalp clonality, were significantly decreased by tofacitinib. In scalp and blood during tofacitinib, many expanded lesional clones persisted.

As for this clone: The target antigen is unknown.

The authors extracted RNA and reverse transcribed it into cDNA as the sequencing template. Measured with immunoSEQ multiplex PCR; TCRdb has only the in-frame clones, and not every one. The repertoire has roughly 98,000 clones, 60% to 65% of them found once; the top ten carry roughly a sixth. Specified treatment: oral pan-JAK inhibitor, 5-10 mg twice daily. This clonotype originated in a human donor with alopecia areata. Source: CD8+ T cells sorted from blood, taken at week 4, from a patient treated with tofacitinib.

The CDR3 sequence is CSVEAPGQGNYGYTF. In nucleotides, the CDR3 is TGCAGCGTTGAAGCGCCGGGACAGGGGAACTATGGCTACACCTTC. The chain uses TRBV29-1 and TRBJ1-2, with 10 bases identical to TRBD1. CDR1 is SQVTM and CDR2 is ANQGSEA in the germline V gene. This CDR3 has 15 residues. Germline trimming cut 1 base from V and 2 bases from J; bases unmatched to any gene: 4.